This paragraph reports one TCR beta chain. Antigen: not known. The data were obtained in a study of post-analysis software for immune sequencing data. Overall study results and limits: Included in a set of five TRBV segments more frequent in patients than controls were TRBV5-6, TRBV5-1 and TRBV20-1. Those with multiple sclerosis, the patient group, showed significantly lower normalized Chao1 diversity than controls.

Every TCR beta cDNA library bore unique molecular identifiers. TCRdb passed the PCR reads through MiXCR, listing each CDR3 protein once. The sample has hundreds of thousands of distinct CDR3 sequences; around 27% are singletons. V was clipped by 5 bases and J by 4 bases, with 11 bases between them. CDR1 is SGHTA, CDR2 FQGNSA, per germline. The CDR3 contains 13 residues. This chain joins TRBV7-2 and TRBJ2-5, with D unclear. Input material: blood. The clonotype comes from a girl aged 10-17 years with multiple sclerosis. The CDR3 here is CASSPRIRETQYF. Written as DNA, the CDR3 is TGTGCCAGCAGCCCACGGATCCGAGAGACCCAGTACTTC.